This TCR beta chain is from a study of T cell changes during pregnancy in multiple sclerosis. Measured with immunoSEQ multiplex PCR; TCRdb has only the in-frame clones, and not every one. The profile shows about 64,000 clones, about 96% of them singletons. J was trimmed by 6 bases and V by 2 bases; bases with no gene match: 7. From germline, CDR1 is MNHEY and CDR2 SVGAGI. The CDR3 runs 15 residues. The chain has TRBV6-5 and TRBJ2-4; TRBD2 matches 7 bases. The receptor was isolated from a female donor with multiple sclerosis, enrolled in a pregnancy study. Sequences were derived from CD8+ T cells from peripheral blood mononuclear cells, sampled after pregnancy. The CDR3 DNA follows: TGTGCCAGCAGTTACCTCGGACTAGGAGGAAACATTCAGTACTTC. Translated: CASSYLGLGGNIQYF.